A single sample is the source of the 32 T cell receptor beta chains below, sequenced in a study of T cells in Graves' hyperthyroidism and ophthalmopathy. The CDR3 regions of TCR beta were amplified from RNA transcripts. The study used the HTBI primer set for a first-round RT-PCR of the TCR CDR3. TCRdb reprocessed the multiplex PCR reads via MiXCR and lists one record per CDR3 protein. The table records about 640,000 distinct CDR3 sequences, about 20% of them present only once. Source material: blood. Every receptor here comes from a young man with Graves' ophthalmopathy.

The chain carries TRBV6-1 and TRBJ2-7, with no clear D. Germline lookup yields CDR1 MNHNS and CDR2 SASEGT. V lost 6 bases and J 2 bases, leaving 11 bases between the germline ends. The length of the CDR3 is 13 residues. Here the CDR3 DNA reads TGTGCCAGCAGGCCTTCATTTCCCTACGAGCAGTACTTC. Protein product: CASRPSFPYEQYF.

The CDR3 nucleotides are TGTGCCAGCAGCTTGGTGGCGGGAGACCACCAAGAGACCCAGTACTTC. Protein sequence: CASSLVAGDHQETQYF. The chain uses TRBV5-6 and TRBJ2-5, with 7 bases that match TRBD2. V lost 0 bases to trimming and J lost 0 bases; unmatched junction nucleotides: 5. Germline CDR1 SGHDT, CDR2 YYEEEE. The CDR3 runs to 16 residues.

This clonotype has at least ten counts. This chain joins TRBV11-2 and TRBJ2-1; no firm D call. Germline values: CDR1 SGHAT, CDR2 FQNNGV. Trimming left V 5 bases short and J 5 bases short, with 16 bases between. There are 15 residues in the CDR3. This CDR3 reads CASSGHRGPHNEQFF. For the CDR3, the DNA is TGTGCCAGCAGCGGCCATAGAGGACCCCACAATGAGCAGTTCTTC.

This clonotype showed up just a few times. The chain uses TRBV12-5 and TRBJ2-2; 7 bases agree with TRBD2. Germline V lookup: CDR1 LGHNT, CDR2 FRNRAP. Trimming removed 3 bases from V and 3 bases from J; junction bases left unmatched: 7. There are 16 residues in the CDR3. DNA for the CDR3: TGTGCTAGTGGTTTAAGTGCGGGAGTAGACACCGGGGAGCTGTTTTTT. Protein: CASGLSAGVDTGELFF.

CDR3 DNA: TGTGCCAGCTCATCCTCCGGACAGATGAACACTGAAGCTTTCTTT. Translated: CASSSSGQMNTEAFF. This chain connects TRBV18 to TRBJ1-1; TRBD1 might be the D (6 bases). Germline-derived CDR1 and CDR2 are KGHSH and LQKENI. There are 15 residues in the CDR3. Between the trimmed V and J ends, which lost 5 bases and 0 bases, there was a span of 13 bases.

This chain connects TRBV3-1 to TRBJ1-4; D gene uncertain. V shed 0 bases and J shed 8 bases, with 13 bases lying between them. This CDR3 region has 15 residues. Germline CDR1 reads LGHDT; CDR2 reads YNNKEL (reference sequence). This CDR3 reads CASSQESGRVEKLFF. For the CDR3, the DNA is TGTGCCAGCAGCCAAGAATCCGGGCGTGTCGAAAAACTGTTTTTT.

This clonotype has a handful of counts. The gene calls are TRBV9 and TRBJ1-1, with a weak D call TRBD1 (6 bases). The CDR3 totals 18 residues. The V end was cut by 0 bases, the J end by 4 bases, with 22 bases between. CDR1 SGDLS and CDR2 YYNGEE come from the germline V gene. The CDR3: CASSVDPHRTEQVTEAFF. In DNA form, the CDR3 reads TGTGCCAGCAGCGTAGATCCTCACAGGACAGAGCAAGTCACTGAAGCTTTCTTT.

This clonotype has at least ten counts. The chain's CDR3 is CASSPGTSGFYEQYF. CDR3 coding DNA: TGTGCCAGCAGCCCAGGGACTAGCGGGTTTTACGAGCAGTACTTC. This chain links TRBV3-1 with TRBJ2-7; 12 bases line up with TRBD2. The CDR3 has 15 residues. Germline V gene sequence: CDR1 LGHDT, CDR2 YNNKEL (reference sequence). V lost 4 bases and J lost 4; bases outside the gene matches: 5.

This clonotype was recorded a few times. The gene calls are TRBV30 and TRBJ1-4; D is unclear. The CDR3 is 13 residues long. Germline assignment: CDR1 GTSNPN and CDR2 SVGIG (reference sequence). The V end was cut by 2 bases, the J end by 8 bases, with 12 bases between. DNA of the CDR3: TGTGCCTGGAGTCCAAGGATGTGGGAAAAACTGTTTTTT. It specifies CAWSPRMWEKLFF.

The chain uses TRBV19 and TRBJ1-1, with D possibly being TRBD1 (5 bases). This CDR3 is 14 amino acids long. The V and J ends lost 1 base and 5 bases respectively, with 11 bases between them. Germline loops: CDR1 LNHDA, CDR2 SQIVND (reference sequence). As DNA, the CDR3 is TGTGCCAGTAGTATAGGGGCGTGGGGGACTGAAGCTTTCTTT. Encoded protein: CASSIGAWGTEAFF.

V is TRBV18 and J is TRBJ1-4; D is uncertain. The CDR3 extends over 16 amino acids. Deletions cut 3 bases from V and 5 bases from J, with 16 bases between. Per the germline V gene, CDR1 is KGHSH and CDR2 is LQKENI. CDR3 sequence: CASSPGVVSSNEKLFF. As DNA, the CDR3 is TGTGCCAGCTCACCCGGGGTTGTCAGCTCGAATGAAAAACTGTTTTTT.

J is TRBJ2-1 and V is TRBV4-2; 14 positions agree with TRBD2. The ends lost 1 base at V and 2 bases at J; junction bases unmatched: 7. This CDR3 comprises 19 residues. CDR1 LGHNA and CDR2 YNFKEQ come from the germline V gene. The CDR3 DNA is TGTGCCAGCAGCCAAGTGAGGACTAGCGGGAGGAGCCCCTACAATGAGCAGTTCTTC. It translates to CASSQVRTSGRSPYNEQFF.

This clonotype was observed a few times. V and J are TRBV4-1 and TRBJ1-4, with TRBD1 matching over 10 bases. The germline CDR1 and CDR2 sequences are MGHRA and YSYEKL. The V segment lost 6 bases and the J segment 5 bases; nucleotides outside the gene matches: 6. This CDR3 is 15 amino acids long. This CDR3 is CASSRDRGLNEKLFF. The CDR3 DNA reads TGCGCCAGCAGTCGGGACAGGGGATTAAATGAAAAACTGTTTTTT.

In this sample, this clonotype turned up many times. The chain carries TRBV5-6 and TRBJ2-2; no reliable D call. V lost 3 bases, J lost 8 bases, and 26 bases lay in between. The CDR3 sequence is 18 residues long. CDR1 and CDR2 (germline): SGHDT, YYEEEE. For the CDR3, the DNA is TGTGCCAGCAGCTCGATGTACATACAGCGTGAGGAATCAGGGGAGCTGTTTTTT. Its protein is CASSSMYIQREESGELFF.

This clonotype was counted only a few times. The J gene is TRBJ1-1, the V gene TRBV12-3 or TRBV12-4, with TRBD1 matching 7 bases. The J segment lost 4 bases and the V segment lost 5 bases, leaving 10 bases of the junction unmatched. This CDR3 is built from 15 residues. Here the CDR3 reads CASSLTGDWGTEAFF. CDR3 coding DNA: TGTGCCAGCAGTCTAACAGGGGATTGGGGCACTGAAGCTTTCTTT.

The chain recombines TRBV27 with TRBJ2-6; D gene uncertain. V lost 6 bases, J lost 2 bases, and 14 bases lay in between. The CDR3 runs to 16 residues. CDR1 and CDR2 from the germline V gene are MNHEY and SMNVEV (reference sequence). Here the CDR3 reads CASRNGWGTGANVLTF. The CDR3 DNA reads as TGTGCCAGCAGGAACGGGTGGGGAACTGGGGCCAACGTCCTGACTTTC.

The chain joins TRBV6-2 or TRBV6-3 to TRBJ2-2; a possible D gene is TRBD1 (6 bases). Germline loops: CDR1 MNHEY, CDR2 SVGEGT. The V gene lost 4 bases and the J gene lost 4 bases, with 13 bases spanning the gap. The CDR3 extends over 15 amino acids. The CDR3 protein is CASSSQGLGTGELFF. The CDR3 DNA is TGTGCCAGCAGTTCACAGGGTCTTGGCACCGGGGAGCTGTTTTTT.

The CDR3 spells CASSYLAGNDYGYTF. CDR3 coding DNA: TGTGCCAGCAGCTATCTAGCGGGGAATGACTATGGCTACACCTTC. J is TRBJ1-2 and V is TRBV4-2, with no clear D. The CDR3 is 15 amino acids. The V and J ends lost 5 bases and 3 bases respectively, with 16 bases between them. CDR1 LGHNA and CDR2 YNFKEQ come from the germline V gene.

The sample holds a few counts of this clonotype. The rearrangement uses TRBV6-1 and TRBJ2-7; 8 nucleotides match TRBD2. The CDR3 contains 13 residues. Germline V gene sequence: CDR1 MNHNS, CDR2 SASEGT. Trimming at V came to 7 bases and at J to 6 bases, leaving 8 bases not matched to a gene. CDR3 in DNA: TGTGCCAGCACCCCGGGGGGGGCGTCCGAGCAGTACTTC. The encoded protein is CASTPGGASEQYF.

V usage is TRBV14 and J usage is TRBJ2-1; 10 nucleotides agree with TRBD1. The CDR3 runs 16 residues. V trimming: 0 bases; J trimming: 6 bases; junction bases outside the gene matches: 5. Germline CDR1 is SGHDN and CDR2 is FVKESK. The CDR3 bases are TGTGCCAGCAGCCAAGATCTTGGGACAGGGGTCAATGAGCAGTTCTTC. Translation: CASSQDLGTGVNEQFF.

The chain carries TRBV29-1 and TRBJ2-1, with 10 bases aligning to TRBD1. J lost 8 bases, V lost 4 bases, and 11 bases had no gene match. This CDR3 has 15 residues. Germline V gene lookup returns CDR1 SQVTM and CDR2 ANQGSEA. CDR3 loop: CSVGTRDRGPYEQFF. The CDR3 coding sequence is TGCAGCGTTGGGACCCGGGACAGGGGACCCTATGAGCAGTTCTTC.

This clonotype was seen ten or more times. V is TRBV6-1 and J is TRBJ2-2, with D possibly being TRBD1 (5 bases). V lost 2 bases and J 1 base, leaving 5 bases between the germline ends. Germline values: CDR1 MNHNS, CDR2 SASEGT. The CDR3 runs to 14 residues. The chain's CDR3 is CASSETGNTGELFF. For the CDR3, the DNA is TGTGCCAGCAGTGAAACAGGGAACACCGGGGAGCTGTTTTTT.

V and J are TRBV7-9 and TRBJ2-7; no clear D. CDR1 is SEHNR and CDR2 is FQNEAQ in the germline V gene (reference sequence). The CDR3 runs 14 residues. The ends were cut back, 0 bases at V and 3 bases at J, with 9 bases in the middle. CDR3 sequence: CASSLAGEVYEQYF. The CDR3, as DNA: TGTGCCAGCAGCTTAGCGGGTGAAGTCTACGAGCAGTACTTC.

The chain recombines TRBV27 with TRBJ2-6; TRBD2 is a possible D gene (7 bases). The CDR3 sequence is 13 residues long. Per germline, CDR1 MNHEY and CDR2 SMNVEV (reference sequence). Trimming removed 8 bases at V and 4 bases at J, with 9 bases between. CDR3 loop: CASGGGGANVLTF. As DNA, the CDR3 is TGTGCCAGCGGGGGGGGCGGGGCCAACGTCCTGACTTTC.

The chain employs TRBV11-2 and TRBJ2-1, with 8 nucleotides matching TRBD2. Germline lookup yields CDR1 SGHAT and CDR2 FQNNGV. J gave up 7 bases and V 1 base, and 9 bases lay outside the gene matches. This CDR3 is 16 amino acids long. The CDR3 coding sequence is TGTGCCAGCAGCTTAGCCAAACTAGCGGAGGGGAATGAGCAGTTCTTC. It codes for CASSLAKLAEGNEQFF.

This clonotype was counted a few times. The chain carries TRBV20-1 and TRBJ2-7; TRBD1 aligns across 8 bases. This CDR3 has 14 amino acids. Trimming took 5 bases from V and 3 from J; bases not matched to a gene: 9. The germline V gene has CDR1 DFQATT and CDR2 SNEGSKA (reference sequence). The CDR3 here is CSAAGGTTIYEQYF. The CDR3 DNA sequence: TGCAGTGCTGCAGGGGGCACCACAATCTACGAGCAGTACTTC.

The rearrangement uses TRBV11-1 and TRBJ2-1; D unresolved. The germline V gene has CDR1 SGHAT and CDR2 FQDESV (reference sequence). V lost 7 bases to trimming and J lost 0 bases, with 13 bases between them. The CDR3 length is 15 residues. DNA for the CDR3: TGTGCCAGCATCGAAGCACATAGCTCCTACAATGAGCAGTTCTTC. It yields the protein CASIEAHSSYNEQFF.

The chain has TRBV4-2 and TRBJ1-2; no reliable D call. The germline CDR1 and CDR2 sequences are LGHNA and YNFKEQ. V gave up 0 bases and J gave up 3 bases, with 11 bases separating them. The CDR3 consists of 15 residues. CDR3 nucleotides: TGTGCCAGCAGCCAAGATTGGTTGGGAGACTATGGCTACACCTTC. Its protein is CASSQDWLGDYGYTF.

This clonotype was observed a handful of times. The chain is built from TRBV29-1 and TRBJ2-4; TRBD1 is a possible D gene (5 bases). Trimming shortened V by 4 bases and J by 3 bases, and 13 bases separated the two germline ends. The CDR3 is made up of 14 amino acids. Per the germline V gene, CDR1 is SQVTM and CDR2 is ANQGSEA. The CDR3: CSVVPGLHKNIQYF. DNA for the CDR3: TGCAGCGTTGTCCCAGGGTTACACAAAAACATTCAGTACTTC.

The rearrangement links TRBV9 to TRBJ2-1, with 7 bases lining up with TRBD2. The CDR3 consists of 13 residues. Germline CDR1 SGDLS, CDR2 YYNGEE. V lost 0 bases, J lost 8 bases, and 2 bases stayed unmatched. CDR3 in DNA: TGTGCCAGCAGCGTAGGGGGAGGGGATGAGCAGTTCTTC. Translated: CASSVGGGDEQFF.

V gene TRBV9 combines with J gene TRBJ2-2; D remains unclear. With 2 bases removed from V and 2 bases from J, the gap between germline ends came to 10 bases. CDR1 SGDLS and CDR2 YYNGEE come from the germline V gene. There are 15 residues in the CDR3. CDR3: CASSVGQVNTGELFF. In DNA, the CDR3 is TGTGCCAGCAGCGTCGGGCAGGTTAACACCGGGGAGCTGTTTTTT.

The CDR3 nucleotides read TGCAGTGCTAGAACCGAGGTGGGAGGCCTCAACAATCAGCCCCAGCATTTT. This codes for CSARTEVGGLNNQPQHF. V gene TRBV20-1 combines with J gene TRBJ1-5, with unresolved D. The CDR3 is 17 amino acids. Trimming removed 2 bases from V and 3 bases from J, with 20 bases in between. Germline lookup yields CDR1 DFQATT and CDR2 SNEGSKA (reference sequence).